Given below is one TCR beta chain in context. This clone was found a few times. No cognate antigen has been identified for it. Base qualities are missing; no much larger clone stands one base away. The data stem from a study of cytomegalovirus exposure and HLA in healthy donors (dated by TCRdb to 2016 to 2017). With regard to the full study: According to an earlier analysis of 550 to 700 of the donors, about 179 million T cells yielded 117 million unique TCR beta sequences and about 300 Gb of sequence data. A separate validation cohort of 100 to 150 different subjects was used in addition to the roughly 640-subject first cohort. The genetic ancestry cluster associated with self-reported Caucasian donors included around four fifths of the 398 genotyped donors. In a later analysis, previously published TCR beta repertoires from 600 to 850 donors were re-analyzed and high-resolution HLA genotyping was added so that TCR occurrence patterns could be studied. In the later analysis, no new phenotypic data were used to find candidate immune exposures; instead, reliance was placed on TCR beta sequences and their occurrence across donors. In an earlier analysis of 587 of the donors, high-throughput TCR beta sequencing was used to judge whether each TCR beta V gene segment behaved as functional or pseudogenic. Roughly five DR-DQ haplotypes were treated as single units for association and clustering because of strong linkage in the cohort. The number of typed donors differed by locus: 629-630 for A, B, C, DRB1 and DQB1; approximately 520 for DQA1; approximately 610 for DPA1; and some 450 for DPB1. An early release that covered roughly 600 HLA-typed donors contained about 300 gigabases of sequencing data and tens of millions of unique TCR sequences. Genome-wide SNP genotypes for about 55% of the 666 donors were used in a later genetic analysis, which treated that subset as a discovery cohort. The study used immunosequencing to profile the T cell repertoires of under 700 subjects and linked those repertoires to cytomegalovirus serostatus. Donor age, sex, ethnicity and CMV serostatus were compiled together with the repertoire data. Across about 370 genotyped donors of the cohort, an average of approximately 200,000 unique TCR beta nucleotide sequences per donor were sequenced, and 15% to 20% of those sequences were non-productive. Both class I and class II loci were covered by HLA typing, at four-digit resolution. Every repertoire in the discovery cohort had been generated on one and the same sequencing platform. The study aimed to test whether cataloging public T cell receptors could reveal signatures of past pathogen exposure. The study combined high-throughput TCR immunosequencing, statistical association of individual TCRs with disease status, and machine learning to predict cytomegalovirus infection status.

The cohort was made up of 500 to 800 healthy bone marrow donors. At the time of sampling, all cohort members were nominally healthy, though unrecorded immune exposures were likely present. The donor was CMV seronegative and was included in the group of over 300 seronegative cohort members. A peripheral blood sample was collected from each donor, and TCR beta sequencing was performed on peripheral blood mononuclear cells. Genomic DNA extraction from the blood cell samples was performed with the Qiagen DNeasy Blood Extraction Kit. Library preparation employed the immunoSEQ multiplex PCR assay. For the multiplex PCR, a mixture combining 60 forward primers for TCR Vbeta segments and 13 reverse primers for TCR Jbeta segments was used. A multiplex PCR assay on genomic DNA amplified the CDR3 region of rearranged TCR beta genes. The Illumina HiSeq System was used to sequence the amplified TCR beta libraries as 87-base-pair reads. For the original study's pipeline: A later analysis tallied 70 million to 100 million unique TCR beta chains across the 660 or so repertoires, and around 12 million of those chains were shared by two or more donors. A nearest-neighbor algorithm error-corrected the raw reads and collapsed the reads into unique sequences, merging closely related sequences to remove PCR and sequencing errors. To assign V, D and J gene segments, CDR3 sequences were aligned to IMGT reference sequences. For a sequence to be retained, at least a six-nucleotide match to both a V gene segment and a J gene segment was required. Rearrangements were classified as productive when the CDR3 lacked stop codons and remained in frame with V and J, and all other rearrangements were classified as non-productive. CDR3 was defined according to IMGT convention as the region running from the second conserved V-encoded cysteine to the conserved J-encoded phenylalanine. In an earlier analysis of some 550 of the donors, sequences lacking an unambiguous match to a single V gene segment were excluded. In an earlier analysis of a few hundred of the donors, a V segment was called functional when productive rearrangements were above 56.7%, and segregating when the standard deviation between donors exceeded 5%. To diagnose cytomegalovirus status from the catalog of TCR beta chain sequences, a statistical classification framework was built. In a later analysis, TCR nucleotide sequences were compared against IMGT/GENE-DB human TR gene sequences so that V and J genes could be assigned. The TCRdist pipeline was used in a later analysis to assign CDR3 sequences and most-parsimonious VDJ recombination scenarios. In a later analysis, each TCR beta chain was defined by its CDR3 amino acid sequence together with its V-gene family, and reads without a unique V-gene family were excluded. A later analysis removed 550 to 650 highly shared, low-generation-probability nucleotide sequences to deal with suspected cross-contamination and a sequencing artifact. A later analysis calculated a clonal expansion index for each public chain from normalized within-repertoire ranks of inferred template counts. Generation probabilities in a later analysis came from a VDJ recombination model fitted to out-of-frame rearrangements, and those results were checked against IGoR. In a later analysis, TCR-TCR, TCR-HLA and TCR-CMV co-occurrence was scored with hypergeometric tests, and a repertoire-size bias correction was applied to TCR pairs. A later analysis estimated false discovery rates by permuting HLA or CMV assignments 20 times. In a later analysis, co-occurring TCRs were grouped with DBSCAN, and TCRdist sequence similarity was added when clustering was performed within HLA-allele-positive subsets. Co-occurrence clustering excluded repertoires with fewer than 30,000 or more than 120,000 public chains, plus five with anomalous nucleotide sharing. The source is immuneACCESS, and TCRdb retained only in-frame sequences with V and J called. Part of the clones is not carried over; for the studies checked, unresolved V genes explain less than half of this, and the remainder is unexplained. V and J calls and clone size follow that table, whereas D and trimming were derived from the DNA. The sample contains 120,000 or so clones, around 75% of them found a single time. Together, the top ten hold around 3% of the sample.

Results the study describes overall, beyond this receptor: In vitro tests confirmed that three of the cytomegalovirus-associated TCR beta chains recognize cytomegalovirus antigens. Compared with equally common non-associated chains, HLA-associated TCR beta chains in a later analysis were more clonally expanded and had lower generation probabilities. The study gave a list of more than 150 TCR beta chains associated with cytomegalovirus. Some IMGT-functional V segments, including TRBV6-2 and TRBV6-3, could not be distinguished by the 87-base-pair reads and were therefore excluded. Compared with the roughly 670-donor mean, donors in an Asian-associated ancestry cluster had fewer N-insertions in productive TCRs, according to a later genetic analysis. While some public TCRs were present in many individuals, most TCR sequences turned up only very rarely across donors. V-gene and J-gene trimming of TCR beta chains was associated with a missense DCLRE1C variant in a later genetic analysis, and the association was replicated in an independent cohort. A cluster of highly shared sequence variants was judged likely to represent a technical artifact of the sequencing pipeline. Specific HLA alleles were associated with 15,000 to 20,000 TCR beta sequences at a false discovery rate of 0.05 in a later analysis. The earlier analysis of some 560 of the donors excluded over 15 rarely observed V segments, including chromosome 9 orphons, because counts were too low. According to a later analysis, TCR association rates differed among HLA loci, with DRB1 alleles showing the most associated TCRs and HLA-C alleles showing the fewest. Only TCR beta chains were sequenced in this cohort, and the absence of alpha or paired-chain data limited detectable features. In an earlier analysis of fewer than 750 of the donors, most TCR beta V segments were observed in productive rearrangements about 87% or about 30% of the time, broadly matching IMGT annotations. Cytomegalovirus status was reported to be diagnosed by the classifier with high specificity and sensitivity in both the original and validation cohorts. Sequencing depth was assumed to be roughly uniform across donors in the presence/absence analyses, though that assumption may not hold. When HLA alleles, especially DR and DQ, strongly co-occurred, attributing TCR associations to individual alleles was difficult. HLA typing was unavailable for some donors at each locus, so association tests used only the typed subset. According to a later analysis, parvovirus B19, influenza, CMV and Epstein-Barr virus appeared linked to several top co-occurrence clusters. A later analysis found that most CMV-associated TCR beta chains appeared HLA-restricted, with HLA associations seemingly driven largely by CMV exposure. The authors suggested that the approach could potentially be generalized to other disease states and immunological phenotypes. A further reported finding was that TCR beta sequences accurately predicted the HLA-A and HLA-B alleles for most subjects in the first cohort. Linkage disequilibrium might explain the correlated functional status among segregating V segments, but an unknown experimental factor could not be ruled out. For the cohort, immune exposure information was limited to CMV serostatus.

V and J are truncated by 4 bases and 1 base respectively, leaving an intervening sequence of 12 bases. The germline V gene sets CDR1 to SGDLS and CDR2 to YYNGEE. The CDR3 starts with the cysteine, ends with the phenylalanine, and has 15 residues. CDR3 DNA only is kept here, 45 bases in frame from base 1. Source material: PBMCs. The sequence was obtained from a woman in her forties or fifties in good health and CMV-seronegative. The receptor chain draws on TRBV9 and TRBJ2-1; tentative D gene TRBD1, with 5 bases matching. The CDR3 here reads CASSPQGSSYNEQFF. The bases are TGTGCCAGCAGCCCGCAGGGATCATCCTACAATGAGCAGTTCTTC.